A selection of T cell receptor beta chains follows, all from one sample in a study of cytomegalovirus exposure and HLA in healthy donors. Only in-frame clones appear in the TCRdb table, and some are missing; sequencing was by immunoSEQ multiplex PCR. The data contain over 130,000 clones, about four fifths of them singletons. Specimen: PBMCs. The receptors were sampled from a man aged 45-60 years in good health and CMV-seropositive. Both conserved end residues are part of each CDR3. The order of the fields is D gene, CDR3 length, clone size, V gene, J gene, CDR3 protein, CDR3 DNA. D genes are given only for firm matches. Only some rows state a clone size, as once, few, many or a class for expanded clones.

D gene: -; CDR3 length: 12; clone size: -; V gene: TRBV10-3; J gene: TRBJ2-5; CDR3 protein: CAGGAVAETQYF; CDR3 DNA: TGTGCCGGAGGGGCTGTGGCAGAGACCCAGTACTTC
D gene: TRBD1; CDR3 length: 12; clone size: -; V gene: TRBV7-3; J gene: TRBJ2-5; CDR3 protein: CASSYRGETQYF; CDR3 DNA: TGTGCCAGCAGCTACAGGGGGGAGACCCAGTACTTC
D gene: TRBD2; CDR3 length: 17; clone size: -; V gene: TRBV28; J gene: TRBJ2-7; CDR3 protein: CASSLSGLARSSYEQYF; CDR3 DNA: TGTGCCAGCAGTTTGTCGGGACTAGCGAGGAGCTCCTACGAGCAGTACTTC
D gene: -; CDR3 length: 15; clone size: few; V gene: TRBV7-9; J gene: TRBJ2-2; CDR3 protein: CSSSKPGLTTGELFF; CDR3 DNA: TGTTCCAGCAGCAAACCGGGACTCACCACCGGGGAGCTGTTTTTT
D gene: -; CDR3 length: 18; clone size: -; V gene: TRBV19; J gene: TRBJ1-2; CDR3 protein: CASNRRATGPTLGYGYTF; CDR3 DNA: TGTGCCAGTAACCGGCGGGCGACCGGGCCCACATTAGGCTATGGCTACACCTTC
D gene: TRBD2; CDR3 length: 16; clone size: -; V gene: TRBV7-2; J gene: TRBJ2-7; CDR3 protein: CASSPRLAAFLHEQYF; CDR3 DNA: TGTGCCAGCAGCCCCAGACTAGCGGCCTTCCTACACGAGCAGTACTTC
D gene: -; CDR3 length: 14; clone size: -; V gene: TRBV6-1; J gene: TRBJ2-7; CDR3 protein: CASSVRQESYEQYF; CDR3 DNA: TGTGCCAGCAGTGTGAGACAGGAATCCTACGAGCAGTACTTC
D gene: -; CDR3 length: 14; clone size: -; V gene: TRBV6-5; J gene: TRBJ2-7; CDR3 protein: CASAPGAGLLEQYF; CDR3 DNA: TGTGCCAGCGCCCCCGGAGCAGGGTTGCTCGAGCAGTACTTC
D gene: -; CDR3 length: 13; clone size: -; V gene: TRBV7-2; J gene: TRBJ2-3; CDR3 protein: CASSLSRADTQYF; CDR3 DNA: TGTGCCAGCAGCTTATCGCGAGCAGATACGCAGTATTTT
D gene: -; CDR3 length: 15; clone size: -; V gene: TRBV4-1; J gene: TRBJ2-7; CDR3 protein: CASSQADSSSYEQYF; CDR3 DNA: TGCGCCAGCAGCCAAGCGGACAGTAGCTCCTACGAGCAGTACTTC
D gene: TRBD1; CDR3 length: 16; clone size: few; V gene: TRBV7-8; J gene: TRBJ2-2; CDR3 protein: CASSLDGTGWAGELFF; CDR3 DNA: TGTGCCAGCAGCTTAGACGGGACAGGGTGGGCCGGGGAGCTGTTTTTT
D gene: -; CDR3 length: 18; clone size: few; V gene: TRBV5-6; J gene: TRBJ2-4; CDR3 protein: CASSLKKARSAPRDIQYF; CDR3 DNA: TGTGCCAGCAGCTTGAAGAAGGCCCGGAGCGCCCCGAGGGACATTCAGTACTTC
D gene: TRBD2; CDR3 length: 16; clone size: -; V gene: TRBV11-2; J gene: TRBJ2-5; CDR3 protein: CASSLGLTSAQETQYF; CDR3 DNA: TGTGCCAGCAGCTTAGGGTTGACTAGCGCCCAAGAGACCCAGTACTTC